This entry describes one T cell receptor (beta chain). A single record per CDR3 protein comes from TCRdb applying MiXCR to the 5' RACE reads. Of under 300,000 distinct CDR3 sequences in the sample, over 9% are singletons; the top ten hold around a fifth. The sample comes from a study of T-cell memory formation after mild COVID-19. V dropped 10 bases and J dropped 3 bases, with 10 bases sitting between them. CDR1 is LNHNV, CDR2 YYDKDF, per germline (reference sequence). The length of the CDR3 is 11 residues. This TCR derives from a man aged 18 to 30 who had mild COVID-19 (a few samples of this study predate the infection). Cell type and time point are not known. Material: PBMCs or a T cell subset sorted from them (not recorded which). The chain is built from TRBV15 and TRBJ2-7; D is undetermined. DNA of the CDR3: TGTGCCAACGCCCCGGGCTACGAGCAGTACGTC. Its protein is CANAPGYEQYV.